The subject of this entry is one T cell receptor beta chain. This sample stems from a study of cytomegalovirus exposure and HLA in healthy donors. The PCR had 60 Vbeta and 13 Jbeta primers. Only in-frame clones appear in the TCRdb table, and some are missing; sequencing was by immunoSEQ multiplex PCR. The sample holds approximately 200,000 clones, 60% to 80% seen once. The TCR sequence derives from a man between 18 and 29 years old in good health and CMV-seronegative. The sequenced material came from PBMCs.

The CDR3 loop reads CASSFPGQGVSTDTQYF. CDR3 DNA sequence: TGTGCCAGCAGCTTCCCGGGACAGGGGGTTAGCACAGATACGCAGTATTTT. V and J are TRBV5-4 and TRBJ2-3, with 11 bases matching TRBD1. With 2 bases clipped from V and 0 bases from J, the junction kept 5 bases outside the gene matches. The CDR3 has 17 residues. CDR1 SGHNT and CDR2 YYREEE come from the germline V gene (reference sequence). Full variable domain (rest looked up from reference TRBV5-4 and TRBJ2-3): ETGVTQSPTHLIKTRGQQVTLRCSSQSGHNTVSWYQQALGQGPQFIFQYYREEENGRGNFPPRFSGLQFPNYSSELNVNALELDDSALYLCASSFPGQGVSTDTQYFGPGTRLTVL.